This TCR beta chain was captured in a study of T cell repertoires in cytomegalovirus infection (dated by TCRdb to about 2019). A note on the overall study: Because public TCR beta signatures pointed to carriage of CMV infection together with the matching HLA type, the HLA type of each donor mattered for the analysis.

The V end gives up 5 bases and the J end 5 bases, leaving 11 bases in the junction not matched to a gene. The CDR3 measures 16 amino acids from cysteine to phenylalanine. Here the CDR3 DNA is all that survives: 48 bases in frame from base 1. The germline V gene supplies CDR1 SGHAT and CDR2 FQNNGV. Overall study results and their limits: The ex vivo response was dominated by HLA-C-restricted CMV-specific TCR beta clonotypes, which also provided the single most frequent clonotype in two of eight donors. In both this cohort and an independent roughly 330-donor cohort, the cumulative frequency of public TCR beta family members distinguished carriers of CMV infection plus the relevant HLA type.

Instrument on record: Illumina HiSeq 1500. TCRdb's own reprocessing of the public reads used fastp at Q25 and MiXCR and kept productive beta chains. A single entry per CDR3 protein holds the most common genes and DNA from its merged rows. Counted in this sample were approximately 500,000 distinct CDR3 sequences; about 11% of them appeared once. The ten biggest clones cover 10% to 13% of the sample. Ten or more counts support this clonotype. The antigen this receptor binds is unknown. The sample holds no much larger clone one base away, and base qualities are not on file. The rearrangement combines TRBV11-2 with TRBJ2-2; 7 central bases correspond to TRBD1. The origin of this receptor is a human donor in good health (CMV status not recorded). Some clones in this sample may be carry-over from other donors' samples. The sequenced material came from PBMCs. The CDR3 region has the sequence CASSPPSTGPTGELFF. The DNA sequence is TGTGCCAGCAGCCCCCCCTCGACAGGGCCTACCGGGGAGCTGTTTTTT.